This T cell receptor (beta chain) is from a study of beta chain features in type 1 diabetes. Study information: Examination covered around 98 million sorted cells spanning all samples. General study results and limits: Moderately but significantly shorter TCRB CDR3s were found in Type 1 diabetes patients in all four CD4+ subsets. Shorter templates may be favored by PCR, equally so in patients and controls. Patients showed naive, central memory and Treg TCRB repertoires that appeared more similar than those of healthy donors.

The sample holds many counts of this clone. The antigen remains unidentified. V was clipped by 2 bases and J by 7 bases; unmatched bases: 9. The CDR3 has 15 residues. Germline CDR1 is SEHNR and CDR2 is FQNEAQ (reference sequence). Investigators reverse transcribed all isolated RNA, so they sequenced expressed TCRB transcripts. The protocol was immunoSEQ multiplex PCR, while the TCRdb copy is restricted to in-frame clones and leaves out a portion. The repertoire has fewer than 400,000 clones, approximately 10% of them found once; the top ten carry roughly 1%. This rearrangement joins TRBV7-9 to TRBJ2-5; 8 bases line up with TRBD2. Sequencing was done on a sample of central memory CD4+ T cells from blood. The TCR was taken from a man aged 25-45 years with type 1 diabetes. CDR3 nucleotides: TGTGCCAGCAGCTTATTAAGCGGGGGTCAAATGACCCAGTACTTC. Translated, it gives CASSLLSGGQMTQYF. Full variable domain (remainder filled in from reference TRBV7-9 and TRBJ2-5): DTGVSQNPRHKITKRGQNVTFRCDPISEHNRLYWYRQTLGQGPEFLTYFQNEAQLEKSRLLSDRFSAERPKGSFSTLEIQRTEQGDSAMYLCASSLLSGGQMTQYFGPGTRLLVL.